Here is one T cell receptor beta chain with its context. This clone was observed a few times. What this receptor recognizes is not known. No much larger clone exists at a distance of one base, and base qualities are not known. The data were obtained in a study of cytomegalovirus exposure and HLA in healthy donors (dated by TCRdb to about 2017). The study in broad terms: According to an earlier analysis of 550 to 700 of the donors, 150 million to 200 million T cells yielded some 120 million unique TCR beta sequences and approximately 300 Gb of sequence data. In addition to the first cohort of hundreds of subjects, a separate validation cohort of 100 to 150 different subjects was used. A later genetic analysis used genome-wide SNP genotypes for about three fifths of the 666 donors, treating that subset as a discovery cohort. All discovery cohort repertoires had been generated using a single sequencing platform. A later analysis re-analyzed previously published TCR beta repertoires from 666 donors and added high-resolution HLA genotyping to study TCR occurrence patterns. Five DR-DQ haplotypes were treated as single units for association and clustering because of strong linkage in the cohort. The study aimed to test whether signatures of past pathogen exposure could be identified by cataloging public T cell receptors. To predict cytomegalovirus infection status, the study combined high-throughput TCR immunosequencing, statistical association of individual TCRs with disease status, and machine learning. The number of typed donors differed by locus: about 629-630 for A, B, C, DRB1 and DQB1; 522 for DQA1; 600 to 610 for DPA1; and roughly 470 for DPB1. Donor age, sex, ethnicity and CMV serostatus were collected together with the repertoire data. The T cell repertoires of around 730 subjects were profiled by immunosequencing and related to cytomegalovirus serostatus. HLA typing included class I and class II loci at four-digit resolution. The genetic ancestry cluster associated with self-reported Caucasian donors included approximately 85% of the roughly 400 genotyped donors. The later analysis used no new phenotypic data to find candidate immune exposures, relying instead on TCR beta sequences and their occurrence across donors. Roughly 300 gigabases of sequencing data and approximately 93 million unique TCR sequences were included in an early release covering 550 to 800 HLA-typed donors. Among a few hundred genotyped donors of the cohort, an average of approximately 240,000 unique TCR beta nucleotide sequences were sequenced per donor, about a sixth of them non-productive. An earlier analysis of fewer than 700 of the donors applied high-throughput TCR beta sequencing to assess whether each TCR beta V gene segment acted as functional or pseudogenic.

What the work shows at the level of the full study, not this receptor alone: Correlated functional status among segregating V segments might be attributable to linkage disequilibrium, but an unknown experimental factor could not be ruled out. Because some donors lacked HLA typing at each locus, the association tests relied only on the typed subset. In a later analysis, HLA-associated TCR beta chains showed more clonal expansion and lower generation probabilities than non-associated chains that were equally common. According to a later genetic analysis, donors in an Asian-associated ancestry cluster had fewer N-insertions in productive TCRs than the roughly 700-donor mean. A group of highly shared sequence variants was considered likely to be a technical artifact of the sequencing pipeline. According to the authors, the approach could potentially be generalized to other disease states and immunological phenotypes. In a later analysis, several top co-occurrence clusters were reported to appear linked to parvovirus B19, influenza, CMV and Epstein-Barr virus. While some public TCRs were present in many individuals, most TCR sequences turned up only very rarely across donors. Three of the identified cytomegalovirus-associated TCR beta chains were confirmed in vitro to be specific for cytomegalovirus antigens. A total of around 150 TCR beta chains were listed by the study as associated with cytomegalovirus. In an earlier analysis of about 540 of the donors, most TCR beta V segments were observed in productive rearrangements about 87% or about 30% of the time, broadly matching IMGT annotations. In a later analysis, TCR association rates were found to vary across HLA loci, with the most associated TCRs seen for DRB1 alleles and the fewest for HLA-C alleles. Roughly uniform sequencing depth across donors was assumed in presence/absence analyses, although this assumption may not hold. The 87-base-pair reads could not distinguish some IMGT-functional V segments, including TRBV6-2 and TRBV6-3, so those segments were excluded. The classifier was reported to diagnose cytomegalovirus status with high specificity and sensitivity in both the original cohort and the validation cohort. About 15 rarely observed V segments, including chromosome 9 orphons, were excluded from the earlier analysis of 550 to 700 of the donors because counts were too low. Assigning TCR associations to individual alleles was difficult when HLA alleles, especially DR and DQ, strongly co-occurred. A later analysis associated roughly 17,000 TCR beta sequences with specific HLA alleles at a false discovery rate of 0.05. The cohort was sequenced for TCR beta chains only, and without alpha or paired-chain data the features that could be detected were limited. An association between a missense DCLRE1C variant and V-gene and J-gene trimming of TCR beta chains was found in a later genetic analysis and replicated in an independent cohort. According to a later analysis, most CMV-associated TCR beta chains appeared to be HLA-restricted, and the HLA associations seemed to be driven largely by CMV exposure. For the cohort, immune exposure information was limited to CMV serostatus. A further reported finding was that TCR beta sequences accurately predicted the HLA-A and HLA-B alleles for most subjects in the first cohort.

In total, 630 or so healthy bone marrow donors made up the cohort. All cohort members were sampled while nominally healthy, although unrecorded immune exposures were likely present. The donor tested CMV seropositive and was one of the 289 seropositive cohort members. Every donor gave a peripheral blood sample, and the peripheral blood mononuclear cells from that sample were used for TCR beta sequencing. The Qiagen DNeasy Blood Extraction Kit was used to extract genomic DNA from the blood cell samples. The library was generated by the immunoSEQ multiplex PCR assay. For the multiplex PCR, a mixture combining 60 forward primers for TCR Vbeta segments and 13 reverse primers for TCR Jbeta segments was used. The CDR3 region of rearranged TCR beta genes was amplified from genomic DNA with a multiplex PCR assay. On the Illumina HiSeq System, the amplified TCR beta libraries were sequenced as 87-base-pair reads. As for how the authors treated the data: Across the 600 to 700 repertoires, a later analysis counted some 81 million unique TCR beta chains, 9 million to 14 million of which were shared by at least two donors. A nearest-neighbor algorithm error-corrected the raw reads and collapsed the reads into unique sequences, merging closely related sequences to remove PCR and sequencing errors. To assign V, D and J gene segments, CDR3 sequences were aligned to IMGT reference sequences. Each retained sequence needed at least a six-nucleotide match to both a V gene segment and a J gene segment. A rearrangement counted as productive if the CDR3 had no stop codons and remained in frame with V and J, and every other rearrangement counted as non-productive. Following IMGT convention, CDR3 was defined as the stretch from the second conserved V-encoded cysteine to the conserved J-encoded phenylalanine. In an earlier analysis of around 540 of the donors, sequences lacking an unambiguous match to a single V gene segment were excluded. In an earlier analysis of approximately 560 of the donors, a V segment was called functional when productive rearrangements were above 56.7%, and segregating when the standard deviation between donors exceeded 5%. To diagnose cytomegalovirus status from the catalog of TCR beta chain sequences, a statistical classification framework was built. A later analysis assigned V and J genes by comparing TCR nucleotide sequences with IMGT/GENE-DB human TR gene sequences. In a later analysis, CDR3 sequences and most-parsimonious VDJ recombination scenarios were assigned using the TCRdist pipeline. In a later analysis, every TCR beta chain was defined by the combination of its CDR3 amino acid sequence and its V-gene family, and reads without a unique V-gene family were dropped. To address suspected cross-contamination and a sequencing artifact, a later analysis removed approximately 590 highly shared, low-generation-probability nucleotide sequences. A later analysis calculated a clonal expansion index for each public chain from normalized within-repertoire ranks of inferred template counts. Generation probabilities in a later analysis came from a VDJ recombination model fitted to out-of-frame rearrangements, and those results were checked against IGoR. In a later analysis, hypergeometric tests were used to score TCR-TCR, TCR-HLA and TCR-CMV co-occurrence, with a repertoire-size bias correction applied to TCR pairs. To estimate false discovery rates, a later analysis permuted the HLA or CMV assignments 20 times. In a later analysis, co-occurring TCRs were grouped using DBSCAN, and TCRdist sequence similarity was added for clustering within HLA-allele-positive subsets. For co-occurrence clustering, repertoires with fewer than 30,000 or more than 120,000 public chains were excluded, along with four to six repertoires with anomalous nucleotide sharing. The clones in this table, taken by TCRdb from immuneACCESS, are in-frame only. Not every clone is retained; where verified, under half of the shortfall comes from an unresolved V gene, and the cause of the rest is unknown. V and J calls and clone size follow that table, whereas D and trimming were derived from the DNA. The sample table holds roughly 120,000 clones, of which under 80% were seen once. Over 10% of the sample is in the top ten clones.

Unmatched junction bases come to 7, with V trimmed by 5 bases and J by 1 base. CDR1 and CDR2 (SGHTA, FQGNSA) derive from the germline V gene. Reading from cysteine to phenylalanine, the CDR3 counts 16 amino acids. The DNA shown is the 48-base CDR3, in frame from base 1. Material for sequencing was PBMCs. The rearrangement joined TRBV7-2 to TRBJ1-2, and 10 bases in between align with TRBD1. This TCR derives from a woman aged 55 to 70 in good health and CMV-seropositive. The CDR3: CASSRKTGGDNYGYTF. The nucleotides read TGTGCCAGCAGCCGAAAGACAGGGGGCGATAACTATGGCTACACCTTC.